This T cell receptor (beta chain) was profiled in a study of cytomegalovirus exposure and HLA in healthy donors. Primers included in the PCR were 60 Vbeta and 13 Jbeta primers. Per the original methods: Later work found 80 million or so unique TCR beta chains, with around 10 million shared. Sequencing used immunoSEQ multiplex PCR; TCRdb keeps in-frame clones, though not all of them. V and J calls and clone size are those listed in that table; D and trimming were worked out from the DNA. Here the sample spans approximately 120,000 clones, approximately 89% being singletons. This clone was recorded only once. CDR1 and CDR2 (germline): GTSNPN, SVGIG (reference sequence). Deletions cut 0 bases from V and 1 base from J, with 6 bases between. The CDR3 runs to 14 residues.

The V and J genes are TRBV30 and TRBJ2-2, with D possibly matching TRBD1 (5 bases). Sequenced input: PBMCs. The sequence came from a woman aged 30 to 39 in good health and CMV-seropositive. The CDR3 reads CAWSVQVNTGELFF. Written as DNA, the CDR3 is TGTGCCTGGAGTGTACAGGTGAACACCGGGGAGCTGTTTTTT.